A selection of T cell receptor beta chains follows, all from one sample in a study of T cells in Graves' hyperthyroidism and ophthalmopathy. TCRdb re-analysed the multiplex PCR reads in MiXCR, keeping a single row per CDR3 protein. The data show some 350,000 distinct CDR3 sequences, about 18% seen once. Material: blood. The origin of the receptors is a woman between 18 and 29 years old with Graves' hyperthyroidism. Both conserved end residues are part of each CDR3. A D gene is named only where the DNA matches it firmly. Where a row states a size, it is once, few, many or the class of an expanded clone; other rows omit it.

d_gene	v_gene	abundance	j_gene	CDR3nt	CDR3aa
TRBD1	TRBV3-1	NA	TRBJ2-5	TGTGCCAGCAGCTCACAGGGGAAACAAGAGACCCAGTACTTC	CASSSQGKQETQYF
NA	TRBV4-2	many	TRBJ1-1	TGTGCCAGCAGCCAAGACCCCACTAACACTGAAGCTTTCTTT	CASSQDPTNTEAFF
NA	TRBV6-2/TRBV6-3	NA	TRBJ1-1	TGTGCCAGCAGTTATAAAGGGAGGACTGAAGCTTTCTTT	CASSYKGRTEAFF
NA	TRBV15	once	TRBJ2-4	TGTGCCACCAGCAGAGTCCGCGCGGGCATTCAGTACTTC	CATSRVRAGIQYF
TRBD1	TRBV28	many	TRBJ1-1	TGTGCCAGCAGCCTTGGGGGACAGGGGGCGACTGAAGCTTTCTTT	CASSLGGQGATEAFF
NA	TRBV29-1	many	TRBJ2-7	TGCAGCGTCGACCGAGGCCCGGCATCGGAGCAGTACTTC	CSVDRGPASEQYF
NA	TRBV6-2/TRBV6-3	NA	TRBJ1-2	TGTGCCAGCAGTCCTCGATGGCAGGGAGGTGCCTATGGCTACACCTTC	CASSPRWQGGAYGYTF
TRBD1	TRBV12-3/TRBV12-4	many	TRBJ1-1	TGTGCCAGCAGGAGACCTTTAAGGGACAGTAACACTGAAGCTTTCTTT	CASRRPLRDSNTEAFF
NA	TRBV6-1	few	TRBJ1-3	TGTGCCAGCAGCACGTCCGGACTTTCTGGAAACACCATATATTTT	CASSTSGLSGNTIYF
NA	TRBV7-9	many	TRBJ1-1	TGTGCCAGCAGCTCGGGGGGAATGAACACTGAAGCTTTCTTT	CASSSGGMNTEAFF
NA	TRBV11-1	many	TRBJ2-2	TGTGCCAGCAGCCCCATAGTTTGGAGCGAAGGGAACACCGGGGAGCTGTTTTTT	CASSPIVWSEGNTGELFF
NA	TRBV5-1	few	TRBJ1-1	TGCGCCAGCAGCAAAACGGGTGGAAGTGAAGCTTTCTTT	CASSKTGGSEAFF
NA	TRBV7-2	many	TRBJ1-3	TGTGCCAGCAGCTTAGGGGGATTCTCTGGAAACACCATATATTTT	CASSLGGFSGNTIYF
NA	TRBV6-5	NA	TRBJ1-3	TGTGCCAGCAGTTACTCGAATGGGGGTTACTCTGGAAACACCATATATTTT	CASSYSNGGYSGNTIYF
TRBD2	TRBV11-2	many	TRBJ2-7	TGTGCCAGCAGCTGGGGCGGGGGGGTATCCTACGAGCAGTACTTC	CASSWGGGVSYEQYF
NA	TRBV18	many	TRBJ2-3	TGTGCCAGCTCACCTCAAGGGAGTGAGGATACGCAGTATTTT	CASSPQGSEDTQYF
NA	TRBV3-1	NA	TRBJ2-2	TGTGCCAGCGCTCTCACCGGGGAGCTGTTTTTT	CASALTGELFF
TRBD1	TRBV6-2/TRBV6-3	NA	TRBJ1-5	TGTGCCAGCAGCTTATTTGGGACAGGGACCTATAGCAATCAGCCCCAGCATTTT	CASSLFGTGTYSNQPQHF
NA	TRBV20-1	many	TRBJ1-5	TGCAGTGCTAGAGTGGGGCGGGATCAGCCCCAGCATTTT	CSARVGRDQPQHF
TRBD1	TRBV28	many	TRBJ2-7	TGTGCCAGCAGTTCTCTTCGACAGGGGGGGTCCTACGAGCAGTACTTC	CASSSLRQGGSYEQYF
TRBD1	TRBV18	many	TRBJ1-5	TGTGCCAGCTCAGCGGACAGGGGGCGAGTCGGAAAAAATCAGCCCCAGCATTTT	CASSADRGRVGKNQPQHF
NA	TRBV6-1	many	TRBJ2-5	TGTGGCGTTGGTGGCGGGCAGGGGAAGAATATAGAGACCCAGTACTTC	CGVGGGQGKNIETQYF
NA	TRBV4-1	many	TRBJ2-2	TGCGCCAGCAGCCATTACGTGAACACCGGGGAGCTGTTTTTT	CASSHYVNTGELFF
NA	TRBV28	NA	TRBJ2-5	TGTGCCAGCAGGGGAGAAGGGCCGACCCAGTACTTC	CASRGEGPTQYF
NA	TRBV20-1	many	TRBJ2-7	TGCAGTGCTAGCTCTCAAGCGGTCTACGAGCAGTACTTC	CSASSQAVYEQYF
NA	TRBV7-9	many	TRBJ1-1	TGTGCCAGCAGCCCCCTACAGGGTAGGAACACTGAAGCTTTCTTT	CASSPLQGRNTEAFF